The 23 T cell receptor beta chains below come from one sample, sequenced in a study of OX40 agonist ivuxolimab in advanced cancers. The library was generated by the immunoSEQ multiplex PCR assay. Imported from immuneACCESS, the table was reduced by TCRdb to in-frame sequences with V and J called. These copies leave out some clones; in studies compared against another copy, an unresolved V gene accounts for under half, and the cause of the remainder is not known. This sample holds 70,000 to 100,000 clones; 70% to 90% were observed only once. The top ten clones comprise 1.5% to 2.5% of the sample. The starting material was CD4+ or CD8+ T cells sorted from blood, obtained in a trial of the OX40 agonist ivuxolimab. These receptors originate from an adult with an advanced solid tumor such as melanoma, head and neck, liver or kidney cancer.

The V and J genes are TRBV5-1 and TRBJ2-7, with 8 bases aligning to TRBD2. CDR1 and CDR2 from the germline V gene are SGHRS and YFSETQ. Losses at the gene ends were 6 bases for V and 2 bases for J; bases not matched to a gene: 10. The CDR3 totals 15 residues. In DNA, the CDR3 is TGCGCCAGCAAACCAAATAGCGGGGACACCTACGAGCAGTACTTC. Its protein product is CASKPNSGDTYEQYF.

The CDR3 reads CASSLDRITGELFF. CDR3 DNA: TGTGCCAGCAGCTTGGACAGGATTACCGGGGAGCTGTTTTTT. V is TRBV11-2 and J is TRBJ2-2, with 7 bases fitting TRBD1. Germline V gives CDR1 SGHAT, CDR2 FQNNGV. The length of the CDR3 is 14 residues. J lost 5 bases, V lost 3 bases, and 3 bases had no gene match.

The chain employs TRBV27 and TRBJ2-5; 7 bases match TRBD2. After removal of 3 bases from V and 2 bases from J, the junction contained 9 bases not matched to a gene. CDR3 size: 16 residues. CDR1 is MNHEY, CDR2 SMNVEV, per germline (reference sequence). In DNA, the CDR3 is TGTGCCAGCAGTTTTGTAGGGGCTAGCGGACAAGAGACCCAGTACTTC. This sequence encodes CASSFVGASGQETQYF.

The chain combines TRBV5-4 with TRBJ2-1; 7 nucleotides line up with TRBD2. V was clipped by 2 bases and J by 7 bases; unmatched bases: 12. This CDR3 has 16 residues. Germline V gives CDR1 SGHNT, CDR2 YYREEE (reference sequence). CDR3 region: CASSLGGSGGWNEQFF. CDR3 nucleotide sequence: TGTGCCAGCAGCTTAGGCGGGAGCGGAGGTTGGAATGAGCAGTTCTTC.

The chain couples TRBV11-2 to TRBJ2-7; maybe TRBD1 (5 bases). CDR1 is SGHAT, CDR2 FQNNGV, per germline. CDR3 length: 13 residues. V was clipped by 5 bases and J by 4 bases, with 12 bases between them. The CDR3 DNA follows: TGTGCCAGCAGCCACACACAGGAATACGAGCAGTACTTC. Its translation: CASSHTQEYEQYF.

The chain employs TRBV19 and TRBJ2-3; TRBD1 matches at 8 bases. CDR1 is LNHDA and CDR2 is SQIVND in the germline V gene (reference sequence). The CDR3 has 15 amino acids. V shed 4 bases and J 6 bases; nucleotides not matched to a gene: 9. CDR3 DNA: TGTGCCAGTAGTACCCTGGGACAGGACACCGATACGCAGTATTTT. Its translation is CASSTLGQDTDTQYF.

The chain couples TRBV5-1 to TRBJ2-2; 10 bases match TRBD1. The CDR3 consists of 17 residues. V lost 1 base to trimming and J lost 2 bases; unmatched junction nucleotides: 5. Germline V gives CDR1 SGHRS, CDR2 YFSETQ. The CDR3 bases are TGCGCCAGCAGCTTGCTCGGACAGGGGGTAAACACCGGGGAGCTGTTTTTT. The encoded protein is CASSLLGQGVNTGELFF. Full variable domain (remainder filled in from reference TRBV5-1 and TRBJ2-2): KAGVTQTPRYLIKTRGQQVTLSCSPISGHRSVSWYQQTPGQGLQFLFEYFSETQRNKGNFPGRFSGRQFSNSRSEMNVSTLELGDSALYLCASSLLGQGVNTGELFFGEGSRLTVL.

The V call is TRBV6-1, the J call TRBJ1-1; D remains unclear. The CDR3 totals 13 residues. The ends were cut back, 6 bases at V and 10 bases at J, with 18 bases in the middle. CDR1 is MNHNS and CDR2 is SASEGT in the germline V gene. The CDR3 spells CASSRAREVGAFF. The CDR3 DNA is TGTGCCAGCAGCCGAGCGCGGGAGGTCGGAGCTTTCTTT.

CDR3 sequence (DNA): TGTGCCAGCTCACCCGGGCGACCCTCTGGGGCCAACGTCCTGACTTTC. It specifies CASSPGRPSGANVLTF. J is TRBJ2-6 and V is TRBV18; D is unresolved. Per the germline V gene, CDR1 is KGHSH and CDR2 is LQKENI. V was cut by 3 bases and J by 0 bases, with 9 bases left in between. The CDR3 runs to 16 residues.

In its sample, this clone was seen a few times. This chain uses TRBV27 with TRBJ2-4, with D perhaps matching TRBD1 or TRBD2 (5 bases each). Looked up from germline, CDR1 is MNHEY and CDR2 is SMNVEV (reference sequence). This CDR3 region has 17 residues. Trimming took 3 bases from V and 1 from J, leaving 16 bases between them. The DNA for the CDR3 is TGTGCCAGCAGTTTCAATCTCGGGGCAGCGGCCAAAAACATTCAGTACTTC. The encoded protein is CASSFNLGAAAKNIQYF.

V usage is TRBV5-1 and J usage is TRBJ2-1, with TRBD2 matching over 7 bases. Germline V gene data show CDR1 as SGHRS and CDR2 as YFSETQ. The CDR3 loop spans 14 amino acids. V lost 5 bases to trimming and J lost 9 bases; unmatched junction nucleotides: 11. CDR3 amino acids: CASRWTRTHGEQFF. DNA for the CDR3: TGCGCCAGCAGATGGACTAGAACACATGGTGAGCAGTTCTTC.

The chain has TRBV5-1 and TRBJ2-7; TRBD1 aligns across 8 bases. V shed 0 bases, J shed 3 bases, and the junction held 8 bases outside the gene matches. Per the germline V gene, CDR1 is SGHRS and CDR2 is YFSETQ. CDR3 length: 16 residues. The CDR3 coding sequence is TGCGCCAGCAGCTTGGGTTCCGGGACAGGTCGCTACGAGCAGTACTTC. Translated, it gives CASSLGSGTGRYEQYF. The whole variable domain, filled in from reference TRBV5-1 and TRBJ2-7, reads KAGVTQTPRYLIKTRGQQVTLSCSPISGHRSVSWYQQTPGQGLQFLFEYFSETQRNKGNFPGRFSGRQFSNSRSEMNVSTLELGDSALYLCASSLGSGTGRYEQYFGPGTRLTVT.

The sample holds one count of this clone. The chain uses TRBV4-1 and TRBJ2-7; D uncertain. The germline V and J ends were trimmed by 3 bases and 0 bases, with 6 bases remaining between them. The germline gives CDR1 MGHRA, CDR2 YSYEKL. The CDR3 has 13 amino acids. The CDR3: CASSQEISYEQYF. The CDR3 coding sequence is TGCGCCAGCAGCCAGGAAATCTCCTACGAGCAGTACTTC.

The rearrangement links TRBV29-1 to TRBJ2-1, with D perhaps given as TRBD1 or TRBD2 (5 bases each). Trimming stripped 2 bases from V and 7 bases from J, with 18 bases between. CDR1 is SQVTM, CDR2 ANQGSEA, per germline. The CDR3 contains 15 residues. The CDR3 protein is CSVEKGSSRGNEQFF. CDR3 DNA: TGCAGCGTTGAAAAGGGGTCTAGCCGCGGGAATGAGCAGTTCTTC.

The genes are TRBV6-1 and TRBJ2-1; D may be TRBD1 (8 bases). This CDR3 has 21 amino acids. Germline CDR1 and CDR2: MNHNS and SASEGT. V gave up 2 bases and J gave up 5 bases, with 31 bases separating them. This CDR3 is CASSEPPQLWGGQGAHNEQFF. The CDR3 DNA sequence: TGTGCCAGCAGTGAACCGCCTCAATTATGGGGGGGGCAGGGGGCTCACAATGAGCAGTTCTTC.

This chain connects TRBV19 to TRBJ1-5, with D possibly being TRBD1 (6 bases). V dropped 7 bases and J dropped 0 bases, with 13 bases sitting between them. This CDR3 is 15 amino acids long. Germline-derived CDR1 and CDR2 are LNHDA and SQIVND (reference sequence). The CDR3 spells CASTRQVLSNQPQHF. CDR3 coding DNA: TGTGCCAGTACCCGACAGGTGCTTAGCAATCAGCCCCAGCATTTT.

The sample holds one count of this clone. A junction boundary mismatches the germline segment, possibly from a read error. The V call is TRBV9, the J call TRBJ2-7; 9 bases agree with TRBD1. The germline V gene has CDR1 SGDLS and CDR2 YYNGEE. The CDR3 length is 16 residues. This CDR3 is CASSPSPGTGSSEQYF. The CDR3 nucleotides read TGTGCCAGCAGCCCTTCCCCCGGGACAGGGTCCTCCGAGCAGTACTTC.

The CDR3 here is CASSFIPNYGYTF. The CDR3 DNA follows: TGTGCCAGCAGTTTTATACCTAACTATGGCTACACCTTC. The rearrangement uses TRBV27 and TRBJ1-2; D is undetermined. Germline-derived CDR1 and CDR2 are MNHEY and SMNVEV (reference sequence). This CDR3 has 13 amino acids. Trimming left V 3 bases short and J 0 bases short, with 5 bases between.

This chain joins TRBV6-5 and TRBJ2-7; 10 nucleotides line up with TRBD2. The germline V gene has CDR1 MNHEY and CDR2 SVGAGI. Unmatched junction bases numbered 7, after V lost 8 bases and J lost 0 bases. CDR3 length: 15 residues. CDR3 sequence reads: CASSPGTSDSYEQYF. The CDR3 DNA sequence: TGTGCCAGCTCCCCCGGGACTAGCGACTCCTACGAGCAGTACTTC.

CDR3 DNA: TGTGCCAGTACCCTTGGGACAGGGAACCCCTATGGCTACACCTTC. It is translated as CASTLGTGNPYGYTF. The chain carries TRBV19 and TRBJ1-2, with 9 bases fitting TRBD1. Germline lookup yields CDR1 LNHDA and CDR2 SQIVND (reference sequence). V shed 7 bases, J shed 4 bases, and the junction held 10 bases outside the gene matches. There are 15 residues in the CDR3.

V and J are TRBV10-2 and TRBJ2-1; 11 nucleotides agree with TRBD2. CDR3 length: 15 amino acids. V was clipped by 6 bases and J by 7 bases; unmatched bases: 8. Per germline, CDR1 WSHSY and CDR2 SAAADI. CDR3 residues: CASRPSGRSANEQFF. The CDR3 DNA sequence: TGCGCCAGCAGACCTAGCGGGAGGAGTGCGAATGAGCAGTTCTTC.

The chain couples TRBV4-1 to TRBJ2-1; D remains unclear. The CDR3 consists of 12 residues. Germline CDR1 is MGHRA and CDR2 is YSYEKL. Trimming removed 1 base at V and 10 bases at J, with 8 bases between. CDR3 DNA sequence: TGCGCCAGCAGCCAAGTAACACAGGAGCAGTTCTTC. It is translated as CASSQVTQEQFF.

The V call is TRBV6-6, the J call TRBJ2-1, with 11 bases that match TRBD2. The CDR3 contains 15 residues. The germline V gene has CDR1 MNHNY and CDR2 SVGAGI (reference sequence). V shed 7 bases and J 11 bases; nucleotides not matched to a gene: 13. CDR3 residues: CASTRGGTSGHKQFF. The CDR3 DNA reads TGTGCCAGCACCAGGGGGGGGACTAGCGGACACAAGCAGTTCTTC.